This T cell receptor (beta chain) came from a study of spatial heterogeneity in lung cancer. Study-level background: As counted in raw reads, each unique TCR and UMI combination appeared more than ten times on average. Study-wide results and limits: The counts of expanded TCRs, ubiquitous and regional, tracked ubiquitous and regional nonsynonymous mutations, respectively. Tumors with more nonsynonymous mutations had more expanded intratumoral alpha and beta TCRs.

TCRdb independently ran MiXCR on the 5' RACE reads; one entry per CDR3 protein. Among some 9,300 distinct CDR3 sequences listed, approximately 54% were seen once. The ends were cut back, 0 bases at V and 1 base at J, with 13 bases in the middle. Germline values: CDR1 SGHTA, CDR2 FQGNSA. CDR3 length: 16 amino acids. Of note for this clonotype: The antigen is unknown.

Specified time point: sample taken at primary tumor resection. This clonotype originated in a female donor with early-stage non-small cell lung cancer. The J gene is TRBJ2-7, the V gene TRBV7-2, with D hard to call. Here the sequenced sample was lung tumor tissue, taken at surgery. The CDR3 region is CASSLAAQRRSYEQYF. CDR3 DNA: TGTGCCAGCAGCTTAGCGGCACAGCGTAGATCCTACGAGCAGTACTTC.